This note documents a single T cell receptor beta chain sequence. This entry is derived from a study of blood T cell repertoires in COVID-19. Turning to the study itself: From the United States, Italy and Spain came samples of acute and convalescent COVID-19.

In the study's own analysis: Amplification with reference gene primers provided the estimates of nucleated cell counts. Profiled with immunoSEQ multiplex PCR; TCRdb holds only in-frame clones, not every one. The DNA gave D and trimming, while V, J and clone size come from that table. The table lists roughly 53,000 clones, approximately 90% of them singletons, with about 5% in the top ten. V was clipped by 2 bases and J by 3 bases, with 19 bases between them. The germline V gene has CDR1 MDHEN and CDR2 SYDVKM. The length of the CDR3 is 17 residues. The specimen was peripheral blood. The sequence was obtained from a man aged 35 to 55 with active COVID-19. This sequence joins TRBV28 and TRBJ1-2, with D unresolved. CDR3 DNA: TGTGCCAGCAGTTTACTCGGCAGGCCGCCGAATTACTATGGCTACACCTTC. Encoded protein: CASSLLGRPPNYYGYTF.